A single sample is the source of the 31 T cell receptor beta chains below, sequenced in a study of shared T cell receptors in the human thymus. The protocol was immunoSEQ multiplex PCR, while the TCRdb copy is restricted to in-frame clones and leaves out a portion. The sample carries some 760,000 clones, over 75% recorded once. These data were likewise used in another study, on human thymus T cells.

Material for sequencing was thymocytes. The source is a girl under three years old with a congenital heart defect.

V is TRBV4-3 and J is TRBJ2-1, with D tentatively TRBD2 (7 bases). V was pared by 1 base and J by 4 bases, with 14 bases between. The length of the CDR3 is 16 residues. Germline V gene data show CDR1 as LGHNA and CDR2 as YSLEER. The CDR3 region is CASSQVPGGPYNEQFF. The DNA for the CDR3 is TGCGCCAGCAGCCAAGTTCCGGGGGGCCCGTACAATGAGCAGTTCTTC.

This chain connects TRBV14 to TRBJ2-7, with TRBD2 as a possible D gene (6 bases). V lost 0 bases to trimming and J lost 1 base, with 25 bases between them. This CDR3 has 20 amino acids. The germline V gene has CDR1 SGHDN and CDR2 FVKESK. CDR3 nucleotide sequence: TGTGCCAGCAGCCAAGAGCACCGCGGGGCCGGAACAGCTCCTTCCTACGAGCAGTACTTC. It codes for CASSQEHRGAGTAPSYEQYF.

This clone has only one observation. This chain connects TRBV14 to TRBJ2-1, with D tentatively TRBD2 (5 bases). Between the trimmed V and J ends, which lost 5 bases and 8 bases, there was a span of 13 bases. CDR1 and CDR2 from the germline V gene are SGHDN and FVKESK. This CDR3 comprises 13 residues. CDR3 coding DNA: TGTGCCAGCAGCGACGGGATACGCGATGAGCAGTTCTTC. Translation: CASSDGIRDEQFF.

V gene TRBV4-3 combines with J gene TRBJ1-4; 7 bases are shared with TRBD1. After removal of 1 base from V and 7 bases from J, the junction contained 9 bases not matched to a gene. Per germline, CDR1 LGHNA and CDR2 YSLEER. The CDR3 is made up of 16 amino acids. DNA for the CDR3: TGCGCCAGCAGCCAAGCAGGGACAGCTCCAGGTGAAAAACTGTTTTTT. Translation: CASSQAGTAPGEKLFF.

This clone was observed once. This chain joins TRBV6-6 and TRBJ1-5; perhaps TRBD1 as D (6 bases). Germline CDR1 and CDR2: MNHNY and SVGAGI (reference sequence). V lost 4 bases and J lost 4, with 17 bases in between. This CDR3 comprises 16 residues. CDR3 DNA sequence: TGTGCCAGCAGTTGTGGATTGACAGGACGGAATCAGCCCCAGCATTTT. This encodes CASSCGLTGRNQPQHF.

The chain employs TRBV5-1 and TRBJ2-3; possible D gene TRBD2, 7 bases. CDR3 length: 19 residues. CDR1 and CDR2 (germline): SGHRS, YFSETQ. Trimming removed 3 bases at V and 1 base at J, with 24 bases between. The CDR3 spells CASSSRGGRMSERTDTQYF. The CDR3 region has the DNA TGCGCCAGCAGCTCGAGGGGGGGAAGGATGTCAGAGCGCACAGATACGCAGTATTTT.

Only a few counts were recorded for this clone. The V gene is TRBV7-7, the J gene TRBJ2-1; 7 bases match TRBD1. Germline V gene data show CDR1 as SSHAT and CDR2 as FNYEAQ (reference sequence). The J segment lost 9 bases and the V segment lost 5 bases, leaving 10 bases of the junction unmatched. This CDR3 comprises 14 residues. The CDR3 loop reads CASSPGTGVREQFF. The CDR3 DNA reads TGTGCCAGCAGCCCGGGAACAGGGGTACGTGAGCAGTTCTTC. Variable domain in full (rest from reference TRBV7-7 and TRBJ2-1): GAGVSQSPRYKVTKRGQDVTLRCDPISSHATLYWYQQALGQGPEFLTYFNYEAQPDKSGLPSDRFSAERPEGSISTLTIQRTEQRDSAMYRCASSPGTGVREQFFGPGTRLTVL.

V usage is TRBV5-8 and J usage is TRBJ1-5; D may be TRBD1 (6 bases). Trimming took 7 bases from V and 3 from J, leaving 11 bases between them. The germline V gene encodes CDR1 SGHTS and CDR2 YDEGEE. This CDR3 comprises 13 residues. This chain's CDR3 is CASPQGNNQPQHF. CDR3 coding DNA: TGTGCCAGCCCACAGGGCAACAATCAGCCCCAGCATTTT. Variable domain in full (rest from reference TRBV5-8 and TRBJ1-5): EAGVTQSPTHLIKTRGQQATLRCSPISGHTSVYWYQQALGLGLQFLLWYDEGEERNRGNFPPRFSGRQFPNYSSELNVNALELEDSALYLCASPQGNNQPQHFGDGTRLSIL.

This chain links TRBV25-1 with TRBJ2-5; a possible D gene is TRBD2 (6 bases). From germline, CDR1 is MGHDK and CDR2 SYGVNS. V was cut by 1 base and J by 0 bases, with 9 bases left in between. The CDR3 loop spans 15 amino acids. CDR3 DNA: TGTGCCAGCAGTGAATTTGGAGGGAACCAAGAGACCCAGTACTTC. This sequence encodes CASSEFGGNQETQYF.

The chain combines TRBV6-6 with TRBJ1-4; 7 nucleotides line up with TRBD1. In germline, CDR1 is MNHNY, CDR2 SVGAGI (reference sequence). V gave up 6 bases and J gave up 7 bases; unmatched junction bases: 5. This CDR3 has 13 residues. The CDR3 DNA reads TGTGCCAGCAGACAAGGACAGGTTGAAAAACTGTTTTTT. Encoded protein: CASRQGQVEKLFF.

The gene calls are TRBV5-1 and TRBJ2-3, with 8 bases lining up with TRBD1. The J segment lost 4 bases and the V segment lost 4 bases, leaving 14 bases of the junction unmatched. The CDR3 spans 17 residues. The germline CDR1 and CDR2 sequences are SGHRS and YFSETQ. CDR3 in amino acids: CASSPNLRQGQADTQYF. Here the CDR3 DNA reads TGCGCCAGCAGCCCCAACCTCAGACAGGGACAGGCAGATACGCAGTATTTT.

The CDR3, as DNA: TGTGCCAGCACCTCTGGACAGGGCCCCCACAATGAGCAGTTCTTC. Its protein product is CASTSGQGPHNEQFF. The chain has TRBV2 and TRBJ2-1; 8 bases are a match to TRBD1. The V and J ends lost 7 bases and 5 bases, in that order; junction bases with no gene match: 10. The CDR3 spans 15 residues. CDR1 and CDR2 (germline): SNHLY, FYNNEI. The full variable domain, its missing parts supplied by reference TRBV2 and TRBJ2-1, is EPEVTQTPSHQVTQMGQEVILRCVPISNHLYFYWYRQILGQKVEFLVSFYNNEISEKSEIFDDQFSVERPDGSNFTLKIRSTKLEDSAMYFCASTSGQGPHNEQFFGPGTRLTVL.

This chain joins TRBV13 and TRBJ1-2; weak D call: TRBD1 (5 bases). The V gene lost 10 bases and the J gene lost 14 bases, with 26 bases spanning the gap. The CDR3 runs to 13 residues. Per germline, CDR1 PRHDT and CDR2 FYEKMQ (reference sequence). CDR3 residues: CATSGGASPLATF. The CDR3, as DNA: TGTGCCACCTCGGGGGGAGCGTCCCCTTTAGCAACCTTC.

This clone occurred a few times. CDR3 in amino acids: CASSAWGQGWETQYF. In DNA, the CDR3 is TGTGCCAGCAGCGCCTGGGGACAGGGATGGGAGACCCAGTACTTC. The chain recombines TRBV9 with TRBJ2-5, with TRBD1 matching 9 bases. Germline V CDR1 and CDR2: SGDLS, YYNGEE. The CDR3 totals 15 residues. With 3 bases clipped from V and 5 bases from J, the junction kept 8 bases outside the gene matches.

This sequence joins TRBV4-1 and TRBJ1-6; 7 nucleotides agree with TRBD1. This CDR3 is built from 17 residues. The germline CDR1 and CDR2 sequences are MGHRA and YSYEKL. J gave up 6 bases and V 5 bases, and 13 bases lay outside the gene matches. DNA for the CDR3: TGCGCCAGCAGCGTAAGACGCACCGGGACAGCTAATTCACCCCTCCACTTT. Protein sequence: CASSVRRTGTANSPLHF.

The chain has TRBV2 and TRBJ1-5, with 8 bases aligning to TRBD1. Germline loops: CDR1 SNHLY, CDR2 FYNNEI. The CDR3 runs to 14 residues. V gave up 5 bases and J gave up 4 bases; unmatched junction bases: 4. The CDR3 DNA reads TGTGCCAGCAGTTGCAGGGGGCTTAATCAGCCCCAGCATTTT. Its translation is CASSCRGLNQPQHF. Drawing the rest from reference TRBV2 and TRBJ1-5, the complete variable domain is EPEVTQTPSHQVTQMGQEVILRCVPISNHLYFYWYRQILGQKVEFLVSFYNNEISEKSEIFDDQFSVERPDGSNFTLKIRSTKLEDSAMYFCASSCRGLNQPQHFGDGTRLSIL.

The CDR3 spells CASSPRLAGGPENEQFF. As DNA, the CDR3 is TGCGCCAGCAGTCCGAGACTAGCGGGGGGGCCGGAAAATGAGCAGTTCTTC. The chain uses TRBV23-1 and TRBJ2-1; TRBD2 matches at 14 bases. TRBV23-1 is reported as an ORF; its role is uncertain. V trimming: 4 bases; J trimming: 7 bases; junction bases outside the gene matches: 9. The CDR3 loop spans 17 amino acids.

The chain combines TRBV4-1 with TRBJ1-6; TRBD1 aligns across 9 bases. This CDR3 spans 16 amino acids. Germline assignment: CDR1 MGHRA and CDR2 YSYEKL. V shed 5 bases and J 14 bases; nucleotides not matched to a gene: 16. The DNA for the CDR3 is TGCGCCAGCAGCGGAGTTCGACAGGGGGGAAAGTGGACCCTCCACTTT. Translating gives CASSGVRQGGKWTLHF.

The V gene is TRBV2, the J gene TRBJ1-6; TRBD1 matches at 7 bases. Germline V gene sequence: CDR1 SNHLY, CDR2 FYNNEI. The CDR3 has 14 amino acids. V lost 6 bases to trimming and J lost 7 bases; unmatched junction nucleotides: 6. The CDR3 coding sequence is TGTGCCAGCAGCTTACGGGACAGCAATTCACCCCTCCACTTT. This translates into CASSLRDSNSPLHF.

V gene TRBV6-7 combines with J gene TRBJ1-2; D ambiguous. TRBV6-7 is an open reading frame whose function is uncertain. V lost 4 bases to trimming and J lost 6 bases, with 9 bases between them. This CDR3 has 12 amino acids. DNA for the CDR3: TGTGCCAGCAGTTCCGCACACAATGGCTACACCTTC. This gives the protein CASSSAHNGYTF.

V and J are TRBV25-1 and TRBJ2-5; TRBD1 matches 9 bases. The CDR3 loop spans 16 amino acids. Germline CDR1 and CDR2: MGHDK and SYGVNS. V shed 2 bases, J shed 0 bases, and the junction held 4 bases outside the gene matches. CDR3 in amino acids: CASSERDREDQETQYF. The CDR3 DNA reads TGTGCCAGCAGTGAACGGGACAGGGAGGACCAAGAGACCCAGTACTTC.

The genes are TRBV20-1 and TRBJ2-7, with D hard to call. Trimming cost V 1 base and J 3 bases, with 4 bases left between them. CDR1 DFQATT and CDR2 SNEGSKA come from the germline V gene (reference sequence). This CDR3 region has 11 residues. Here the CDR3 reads CSARGVYEQYF. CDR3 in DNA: TGCAGTGCTAGAGGAGTCTACGAGCAGTACTTC.

The DNA for the CDR3 is TGTGCCAGCAGCGTAGAGGGGGTCAGGGCGAATGAAAAACTGTTTTTT. It yields the protein CASSVEGVRANEKLFF. This chain joins TRBV9 and TRBJ1-4; tentative D call: TRBD1 (6 bases). The V end was cut by 0 bases, the J end by 5 bases, with 14 bases between. The CDR3 covers 16 residues. Germline V gene sequence: CDR1 SGDLS, CDR2 YYNGEE.

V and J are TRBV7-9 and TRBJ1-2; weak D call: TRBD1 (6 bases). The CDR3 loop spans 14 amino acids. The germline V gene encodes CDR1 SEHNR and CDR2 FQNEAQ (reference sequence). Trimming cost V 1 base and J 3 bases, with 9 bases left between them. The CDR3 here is CASSLVEGDYGYTF. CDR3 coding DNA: TGTGCCAGCAGCTTAGTCGAGGGGGACTATGGCTACACCTTC. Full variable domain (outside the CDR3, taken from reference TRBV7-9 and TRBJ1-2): DTGVSQNPRHKITKRGQNVTFRCDPISEHNRLYWYRQTLGQGPEFLTYFQNEAQLEKSRLLSDRFSAERPKGSFSTLEIQRTEQGDSAMYLCASSLVEGDYGYTFGSGTRLTVV.

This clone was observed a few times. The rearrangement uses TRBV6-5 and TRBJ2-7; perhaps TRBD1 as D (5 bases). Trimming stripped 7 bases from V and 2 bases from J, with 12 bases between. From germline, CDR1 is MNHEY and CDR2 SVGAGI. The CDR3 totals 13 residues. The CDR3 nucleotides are TGTGCCAGCAATAAGACAGATACCTACGAGCAGTACTTC. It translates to CASNKTDTYEQYF.

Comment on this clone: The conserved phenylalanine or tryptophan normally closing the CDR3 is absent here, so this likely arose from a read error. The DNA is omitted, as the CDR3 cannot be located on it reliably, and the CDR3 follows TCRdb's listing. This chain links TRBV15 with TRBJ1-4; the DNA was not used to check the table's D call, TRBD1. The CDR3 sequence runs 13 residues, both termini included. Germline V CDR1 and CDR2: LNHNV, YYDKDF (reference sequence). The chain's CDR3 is CATSRVDRRPLQL.

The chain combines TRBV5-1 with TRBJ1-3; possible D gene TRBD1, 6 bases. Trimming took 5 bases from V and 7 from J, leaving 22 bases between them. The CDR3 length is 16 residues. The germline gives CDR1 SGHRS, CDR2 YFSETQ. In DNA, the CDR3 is TGCGCCAGCAGTTTAGAAGGGCCGGACCAGGGGAACACCATATATTTT. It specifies CASSLEGPDQGNTIYF.

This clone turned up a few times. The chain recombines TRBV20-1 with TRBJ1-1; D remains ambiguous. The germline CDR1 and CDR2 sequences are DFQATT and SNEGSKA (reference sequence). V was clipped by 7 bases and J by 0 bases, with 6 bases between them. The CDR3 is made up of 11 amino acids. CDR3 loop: CSGALNTEAFF. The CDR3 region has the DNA TGCAGTGGGGCATTGAACACTGAAGCTTTCTTT.

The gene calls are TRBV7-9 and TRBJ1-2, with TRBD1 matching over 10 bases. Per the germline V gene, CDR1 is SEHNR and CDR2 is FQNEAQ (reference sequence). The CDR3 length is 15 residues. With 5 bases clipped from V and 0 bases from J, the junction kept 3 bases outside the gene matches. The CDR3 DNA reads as TGTGCCAGCAGCATGACAGGGGGCCCTAACTATGGCTACACCTTC. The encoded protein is CASSMTGGPNYGYTF.

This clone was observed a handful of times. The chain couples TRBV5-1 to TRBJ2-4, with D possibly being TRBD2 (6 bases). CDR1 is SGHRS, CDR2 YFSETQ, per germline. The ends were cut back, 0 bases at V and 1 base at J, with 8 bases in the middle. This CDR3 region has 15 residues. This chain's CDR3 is CASSLDAGAKNIQYF. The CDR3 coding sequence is TGCGCCAGCAGCTTGGACGCGGGGGCCAAAAACATTCAGTACTTC.

In nucleotides, the CDR3 is TGCGCCAGCAGTCACCTATCACCGGGGCGGGGGCCCTACGAGCAGTACTTC. Protein product: CASSHLSPGRGPYEQYF. The chain joins TRBV23-1 to TRBJ2-7; tentative D call: TRBD2 (7 bases). TRBV23-1 counts as an open reading frame of uncertain function. The CDR3 is 17 residues long. Trimming left V 3 bases short and J 2 bases short, with 20 bases between.